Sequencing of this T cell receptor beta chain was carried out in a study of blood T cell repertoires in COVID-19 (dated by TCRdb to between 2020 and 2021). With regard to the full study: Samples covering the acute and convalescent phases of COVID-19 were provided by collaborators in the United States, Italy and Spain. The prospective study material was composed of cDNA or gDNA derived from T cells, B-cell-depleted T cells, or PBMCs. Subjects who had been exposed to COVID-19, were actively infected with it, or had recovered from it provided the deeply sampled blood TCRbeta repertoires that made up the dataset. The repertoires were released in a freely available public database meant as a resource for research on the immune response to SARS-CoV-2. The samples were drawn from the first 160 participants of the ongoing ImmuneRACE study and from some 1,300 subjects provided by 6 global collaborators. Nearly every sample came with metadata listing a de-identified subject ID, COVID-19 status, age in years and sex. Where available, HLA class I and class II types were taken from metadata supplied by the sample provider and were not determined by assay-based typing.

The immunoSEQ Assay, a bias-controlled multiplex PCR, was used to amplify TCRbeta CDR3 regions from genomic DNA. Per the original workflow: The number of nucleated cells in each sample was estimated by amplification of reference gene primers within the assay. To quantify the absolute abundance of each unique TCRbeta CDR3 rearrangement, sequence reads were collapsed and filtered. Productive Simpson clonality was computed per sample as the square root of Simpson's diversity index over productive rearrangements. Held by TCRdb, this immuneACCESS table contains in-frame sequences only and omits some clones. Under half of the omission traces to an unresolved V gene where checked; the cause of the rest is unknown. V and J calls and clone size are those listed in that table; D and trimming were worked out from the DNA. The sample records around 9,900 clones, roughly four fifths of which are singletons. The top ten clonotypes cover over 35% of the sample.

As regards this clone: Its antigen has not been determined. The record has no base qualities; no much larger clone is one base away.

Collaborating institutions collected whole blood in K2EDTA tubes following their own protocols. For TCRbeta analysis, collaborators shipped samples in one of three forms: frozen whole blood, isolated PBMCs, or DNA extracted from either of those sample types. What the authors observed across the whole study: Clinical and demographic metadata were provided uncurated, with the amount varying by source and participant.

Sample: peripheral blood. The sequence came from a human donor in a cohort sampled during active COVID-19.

The base sequence is TGTGCCAGCAGTGCGGGGGCGGGTCAGCCCCAGCATTTT. Protein translation: CASSAGAGQPQHF. Here the chain combines TRBV5-6 and TRBJ1-5; D gene: possibly TRBD1, on 6 matching bases. V is clipped by 5 bases and J by 6 bases, and the sequence between their germline boundaries is 12 bases long. Based on the germline V gene, the CDR1 and CDR2 sequences are SGHDT and YYEEEE. The CDR3 spans 13 residues, from the cysteine through the phenylalanine. Only the CDR3 region is kept as DNA, spanning 39 bases read in frame from base 1. When the CDR3 is completed using the reference TRBV5-6 and TRBJ1-5 genes on either side, the full variable domain is DAGVTQSPTHLIKTRGQQVTLRCSPKSGHDTVSWYQQALGQGPQFIFQYYEEEERQRGNFPDRFSGHQFPNYSSELNVNALLLGDSALYLCASSAGAGQPQHFGDGTRLSIL.